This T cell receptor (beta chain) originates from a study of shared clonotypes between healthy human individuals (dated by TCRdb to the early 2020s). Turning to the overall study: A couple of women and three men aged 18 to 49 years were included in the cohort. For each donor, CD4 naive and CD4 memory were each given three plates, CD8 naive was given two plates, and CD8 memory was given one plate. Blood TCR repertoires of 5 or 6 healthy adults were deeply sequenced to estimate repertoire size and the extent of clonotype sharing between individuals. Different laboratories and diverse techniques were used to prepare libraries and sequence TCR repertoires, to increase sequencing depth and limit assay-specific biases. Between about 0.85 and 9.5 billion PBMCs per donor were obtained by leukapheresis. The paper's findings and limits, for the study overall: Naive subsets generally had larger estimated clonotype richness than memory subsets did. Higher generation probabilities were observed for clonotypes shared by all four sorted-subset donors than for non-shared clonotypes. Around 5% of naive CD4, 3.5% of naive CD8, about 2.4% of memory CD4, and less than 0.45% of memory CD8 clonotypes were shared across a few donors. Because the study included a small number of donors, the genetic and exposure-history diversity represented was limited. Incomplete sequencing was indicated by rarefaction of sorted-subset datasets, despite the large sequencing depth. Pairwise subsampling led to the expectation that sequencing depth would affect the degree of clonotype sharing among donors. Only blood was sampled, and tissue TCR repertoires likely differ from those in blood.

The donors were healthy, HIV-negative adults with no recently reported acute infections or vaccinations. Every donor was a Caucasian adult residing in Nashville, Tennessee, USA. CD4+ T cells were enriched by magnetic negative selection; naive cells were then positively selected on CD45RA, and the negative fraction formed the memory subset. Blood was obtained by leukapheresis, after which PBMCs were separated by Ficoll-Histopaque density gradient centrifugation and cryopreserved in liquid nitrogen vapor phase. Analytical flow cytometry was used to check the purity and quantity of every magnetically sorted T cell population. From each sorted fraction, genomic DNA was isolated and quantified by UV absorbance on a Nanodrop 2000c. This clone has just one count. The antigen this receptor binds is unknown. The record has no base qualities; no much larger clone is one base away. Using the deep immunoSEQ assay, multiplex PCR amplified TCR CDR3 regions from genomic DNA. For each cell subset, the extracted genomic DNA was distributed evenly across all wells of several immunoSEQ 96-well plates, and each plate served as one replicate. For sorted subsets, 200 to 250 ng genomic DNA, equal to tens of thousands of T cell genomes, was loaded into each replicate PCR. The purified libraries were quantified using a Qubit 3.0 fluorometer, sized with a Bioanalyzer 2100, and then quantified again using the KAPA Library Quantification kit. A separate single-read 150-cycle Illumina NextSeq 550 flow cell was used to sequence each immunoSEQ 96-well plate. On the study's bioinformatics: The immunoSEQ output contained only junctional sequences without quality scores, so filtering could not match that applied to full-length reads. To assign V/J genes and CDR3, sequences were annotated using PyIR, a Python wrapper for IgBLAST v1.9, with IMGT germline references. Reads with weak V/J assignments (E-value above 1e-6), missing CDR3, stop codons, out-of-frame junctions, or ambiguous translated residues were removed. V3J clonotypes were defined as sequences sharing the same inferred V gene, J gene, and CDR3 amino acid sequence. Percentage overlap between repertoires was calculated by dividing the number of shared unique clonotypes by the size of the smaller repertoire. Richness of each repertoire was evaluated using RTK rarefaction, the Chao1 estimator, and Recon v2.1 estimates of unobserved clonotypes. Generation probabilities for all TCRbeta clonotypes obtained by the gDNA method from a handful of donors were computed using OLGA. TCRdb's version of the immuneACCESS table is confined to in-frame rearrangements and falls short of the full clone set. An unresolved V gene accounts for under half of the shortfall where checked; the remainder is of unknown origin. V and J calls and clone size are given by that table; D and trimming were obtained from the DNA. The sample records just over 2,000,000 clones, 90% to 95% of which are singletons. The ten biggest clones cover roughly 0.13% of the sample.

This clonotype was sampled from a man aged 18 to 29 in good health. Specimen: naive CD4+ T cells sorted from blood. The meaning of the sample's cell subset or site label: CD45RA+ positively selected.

The CDR3 has the sequence CASRTGGTGGTGELFF. The nucleotide sequence reads TGTGCCAGTAGAACGGGAGGGACAGGGGGCACCGGGGAGCTGTTTTTT. This sequence uses TRBV19 and TRBJ2-2, and 11 bases in between align with TRBD1. The V end gives up 6 bases and the J end 4 bases, leaving 7 bases in the junction not matched to a gene. Counted from cysteine to phenylalanine, this CDR3 has 16 amino acids. Only CDR3 DNA remains: 48 bases, in frame from the first base. Based on the germline V gene (reference sequence), the CDR1 and CDR2 sequences are LNHDA and SQIVND.